One and the same sample provided the 21 T cell receptor beta chains below, sequenced in a study of cytomegalovirus exposure and HLA in healthy donors. The assay was immunoSEQ multiplex PCR, and TCRdb's table has in-frame clones only and misses some. The data show roughly 65,000 clones, with about 91% seen just once and less than 6% held by the top ten. The sample taken for sequencing was PBMCs. The source is a man between 18 and 35 years old in good health and CMV-seropositive.

V usage is TRBV29-1 and J usage is TRBJ2-1; 7 bases line up with TRBD2. Germline CDR1 is SQVTM and CDR2 is ANQGSEA. The CDR3 sequence is 13 residues long. V dropped 4 bases and J dropped 9; count of bases not matched to a gene: 9. CDR3 sequence reads: CSVASLGGGEQFF. CDR3 DNA sequence: TGCAGCGTTGCGAGTTTGGGGGGGGGTGAGCAGTTCTTC.

The chain joins TRBV9 to TRBJ2-2; 8 bases align to TRBD1. The CDR3 sequence is 17 residues long. Per germline, CDR1 SGDLS and CDR2 YYNGEE. V was clipped by 2 bases and J by 5 bases; unmatched bases: 11. CDR3 DNA sequence: TGTGCCAGCAGCGTTAGCCTGACAGGGGTGAGGACCGGGGAGCTGTTTTTT. It specifies CASSVSLTGVRTGELFF.

The chain links TRBV2 to TRBJ2-5; TRBD2 might be the D (6 bases). V lost 4 bases and J lost 5, with 11 bases in between. The CDR3 loop spans 13 amino acids. Germline CDR1 is SNHLY and CDR2 is FYNNEI. DNA for the CDR3: TGTGCCAGCAGTGGGGGGGAGTGGGAGACCCAGTACTTC. It codes for CASSGGEWETQYF.

V gene TRBV27 combines with J gene TRBJ2-3; D not resolved. CDR1 and CDR2 from the germline V gene are MNHEY and SMNVEV (reference sequence). The CDR3 totals 13 residues. Trimming pared 0 bases from V and 8 bases from J, leaving 9 bases between. CDR3 in amino acids: CASSLSILGTQYF. The CDR3 DNA reads as TGTGCCAGCAGTTTATCGATACTCGGTACGCAGTATTTT.

V and J are TRBV4-1 and TRBJ2-7; 7 bases map to TRBD2. CDR3 length: 18 amino acids. The V gene's germline CDR1 is MGHRA and CDR2 YSYEKL. Trimming removed 4 bases from V and 6 bases from J; junction bases left unmatched: 21. CDR3 nucleotide sequence: TGCGCCAGCAGCCCCTGGGGCGGGAGCACGGTTTACTCACGCGAGCAGTACTTC. This encodes CASSPWGGSTVYSREQYF.

The rearrangement links TRBV11-2 to TRBJ1-5, with a possible D match to TRBD1 (5 bases). The germline V gene has CDR1 SGHAT and CDR2 FQNNGV. V shed 1 base and J shed 2 bases, with 12 bases lying between them. The CDR3 totals 16 residues. This CDR3 is CASSLGGRTRNQPQHF. The CDR3 DNA reads TGTGCCAGCAGCTTAGGGGGCCGGACCCGCAATCAGCCCCAGCATTTT.

The chain is built from TRBV15 and TRBJ1-3, with D tentatively TRBD1 (6 bases). CDR3 length: 16 residues. The ends were cut back, 6 bases at V and 0 bases at J, with 15 bases in the middle. Germline V CDR1 and CDR2: LNHNV, YYDKDF (reference sequence). The CDR3 coding sequence is TGTGCCACCAGACGAACAGGGAGTCGCTCTGGAAACACCATATATTTT. Protein: CATRRTGSRSGNTIYF.

The J gene is TRBJ2-1, the V gene TRBV28, with 7 nucleotides matching TRBD2. J lost 7 bases, V lost 7 bases, and 13 bases had no gene match. This CDR3 has 15 residues. Germline-derived CDR1 and CDR2 are MDHEN and SYDVKM. DNA for the CDR3: TGTGCCAGCACCTTCCCCGGGGGGTGGAAAAATGAGCAGTTCTTC. Translating gives CASTFPGGWKNEQFF. Looking up the rest from reference TRBV28 and TRBJ2-1 gives the full variable domain: DVKVTQSSRYLVKRTGEKVFLECVQDMDHENMFWYRQDPGLGLRLIYFSYDVKMKEKGDIPEGYSVSREKKERFSLILESASTNQTSMYLCASTFPGGWKNEQFFGPGTRLTVL.

CDR3 bases: TGTGCCAGCAGACTTCTCAGCGGGAGATACGAGACCCAGTACTTC. Protein product: CASRLLSGRYETQYF. V gene TRBV2 combines with J gene TRBJ2-5; 8 bases are a match to TRBD2. Germline V gene data show CDR1 as SNHLY and CDR2 as FYNNEI. J gave up 5 bases and V 6 bases, and 11 bases lay outside the gene matches. The CDR3 totals 15 residues.

The V call is TRBV7-9, the J call TRBJ2-7; perhaps TRBD2 as D (5 bases). CDR1 SEHNR and CDR2 FQNEAQ come from the germline V gene (reference sequence). The CDR3 consists of 13 residues. V lost 5 bases to trimming and J lost 3 bases, with 11 bases between them. CDR3 DNA: TGTGCCAGCAGCCAATCGGAGGACTACGAGCAGTACTTC. Translated: CASSQSEDYEQYF.

The table lists this clone with a few counts. The chain uses TRBV25-1 and TRBJ1-2; no clear D gene. V shed 7 bases and J shed 4 bases, with 10 bases lying between them. This CDR3 is 12 amino acids long. Germline V gene sequence: CDR1 MGHDK, CDR2 SYGVNS. The CDR3 protein is CASTNSIYGYTF. CDR3 bases: TGTGCCAGCACGAACAGTATCTATGGCTACACCTTC.

The genes are TRBV6-5 and TRBJ2-1; D is perhaps TRBD1 (5 bases). V shed 4 bases and J shed 5 bases, with 15 bases lying between them. Germline V gene sequence: CDR1 MNHEY, CDR2 SVGAGI. The CDR3 has 15 residues. The CDR3, as DNA: TGTGCCAGCAGTTTTACCCCGGACAAGAACAATGAGCAGTTCTTC. As protein: CASSFTPDKNNEQFF.

This clone was seen only a few times. V usage is TRBV7-8 and J usage is TRBJ2-1; 7 bases agree with TRBD2. Losses at the gene ends were 3 bases for V and 5 bases for J; bases not matched to a gene: 4. The CDR3 loop spans 14 amino acids. In germline, CDR1 is SGHVS, CDR2 FQNEAQ. The CDR3 region is CASSFGTNNNEQFF. CDR3 coding DNA: TGTGCCAGCAGCTTTGGGACTAACAACAATGAGCAGTTCTTC.

The gene calls are TRBV7-9 and TRBJ1-2; D possibly corresponds to TRBD1 (5 bases). The germline V and J ends were trimmed by 3 bases and 6 bases, with 14 bases remaining between them. The CDR3 totals 14 residues. The germline CDR1 and CDR2 sequences are SEHNR and FQNEAQ (reference sequence). The CDR3 coding sequence is TGTGCCAGCAGCTTCAAGGTGGGCAGGGATGGCTACACCTTC. It codes for CASSFKVGRDGYTF.

V is TRBV11-2 and J is TRBJ1-5, with D perhaps TRBD1 (5 bases). From germline, CDR1 is SGHAT and CDR2 FQNNGV. The CDR3 consists of 17 residues. V gave up 5 bases and J gave up 0 bases, with 17 bases separating them. As DNA, the CDR3 is TGTGCCAGCAGCCCGACCACGGACACCTATAGCAATCAGCCCCAGCATTTT. This encodes CASSPTTDTYSNQPQHF. The variable domain in full, with the rest retrieved from reference TRBV11-2 and TRBJ1-5, is EAGVAQSPRYKIIEKRQSVAFWCNPISGHATLYWYQQILGQGPKLLIQFQNNGVVDDSQLPKDRFSAERLKGVDSTLKIQPAKLEDSAVYLCASSPTTDTYSNQPQHFGDGTRLSIL.

V is TRBV9 and J is TRBJ2-1; 13 nucleotides align to TRBD2. The trim removed 2 bases at V and 9 bases at J, leaving 2 bases unmatched. CDR1 is SGDLS, CDR2 YYNGEE, per germline. This CDR3 has 14 amino acids. This CDR3 is CASSVGTSGTEQFF. CDR3 DNA: TGTGCCAGCAGCGTGGGGACTAGCGGGACTGAGCAGTTCTTC.

This clone has only one observation. The CDR3 nucleotides are TGCGCCAGCAGGGATGGGACTAGCGGCGAACGGGTCTATGAGCAGTTCTTC. Encoded protein: CASRDGTSGERVYEQFF. The chain recombines TRBV5-1 with TRBJ2-1; TRBD2 matches 11 bases. V shed 5 bases and J 8 bases; nucleotides not matched to a gene: 15. There are 17 residues in the CDR3. CDR1 and CDR2 from the germline V gene are SGHRS and YFSETQ.

This clone was observed a few times. The gene calls are TRBV5-1 and TRBJ2-2; TRBD2 aligns across 14 bases. The germline V gene encodes CDR1 SGHRS and CDR2 YFSETQ. The ends lost 4 bases at V and 3 bases at J; junction bases unmatched: 8. There are 18 residues in the CDR3. The CDR3 DNA is TGCGCCAGCAGCCGGAGACTAGCGGGAGGGACAGACACCGGGGAGCTGTTTTTT. Its translation: CASSRRLAGGTDTGELFF.

The V call is TRBV29-1, the J call TRBJ2-3; D is perhaps TRBD1 (6 bases). CDR3 length: 12 residues. V lost 7 bases, J lost 4 bases, and 12 bases lay in between. The germline V gene encodes CDR1 SQVTM and CDR2 ANQGSEA. CDR3 sequence reads: CSAATGSDTQYF. In DNA form, the CDR3 reads TGCAGCGCTGCTACAGGGTCAGATACGCAGTATTTT.

J is TRBJ2-7 and V is TRBV7-8; 11 bases line up with TRBD2. Per the germline V gene, CDR1 is SGHVS and CDR2 is FQNEAQ. This CDR3 region has 15 residues. With 6 bases clipped from V and 7 bases from J, the junction kept 11 bases outside the gene matches. CDR3 in DNA: TGTGCCAGCAGTCAGGCACTAGCGGGAGTAAATGAGCAGTACTTC. It encodes CASSQALAGVNEQYF.

This clone has just a few counts. The J gene is TRBJ2-1, the V gene TRBV7-9, with 10 bases identical to TRBD2. CDR3 length: 15 amino acids. Germline CDR1 and CDR2: SEHNR and FQNEAQ (reference sequence). V was pared by 5 bases and J by 2 bases, with 3 bases of the junction left unmatched. CDR3 protein: CASSTSGVTYNEQFF. Here the CDR3 DNA reads TGTGCCAGCAGCACTAGCGGGGTAACCTACAATGAGCAGTTCTTC.